This TCR beta chain was documented in a study of T-cell memory formation after mild COVID-19. Findings and caveats of the study: Some SARS-CoV-2-responding clones were already detected in memory before infection.

This CDR3 contains 17 residues. Germline CDR1 SGHVS, CDR2 FQNEAQ. After removal of 6 bases from V and 2 bases from J, the junction contained 13 bases not matched to a gene. Constant-segment-primed 5'RACE gave TCR alpha and TCR beta cDNA libraries with sample barcodes and UMIs. Each CDR3 protein is one row after TCRdb ran MiXCR on the 5' RACE reads. The sample shows 150,000 or so distinct CDR3 sequences, approximately 14% of them seen only once. With regard to this clonotype: Its antigen is unidentified.

The sequence was obtained from an adult woman who had mild COVID-19 (a few samples of this study predate the infection). Cell type and time point are not known. The rearrangement links TRBV7-8 to TRBJ1-1, with TRBD1 matching over 9 bases. Sequences were obtained from PBMCs or a T cell subset sorted from them (not recorded which). The CDR3, as DNA: TGTGCCAGCAGACAAGGACAGGGGTTCCCACTAAACACTGAAGCTTTCTTT. It yields the protein CASRQGQGFPLNTEAFF. Looking up the rest from reference TRBV7-8 and TRBJ1-1 gives the full variable domain: GAGVSQSPRYKVAKRGQDVALRCDPISGHVSLFWYQQALGQGPEFLTYFQNEAQLDKSGLPSDRFFAERPEGSVSTLKIQRTQQEDSAVYLCASRQGQGFPLNTEAFFGQGTRLTVV.